The 8 T cell receptor beta chains reported below all come from one sample, sequenced in a study of blood T cell repertoires in COVID-19. Profiling relied on immunoSEQ multiplex PCR, and the TCRdb table lists in-frame clones only, not all of them. Of 250,000 or so clones in the sample, roughly 85% were seen once. The sample was PBMCs or T cells enriched from blood (not recorded which). The receptors here all came from a woman aged 50 to 60 who had been exposed to COVID-19.

About this clone itself: Other DNA variants within this sample encode the same CDR3. The V gene is TRBV3-1 (or the pseudogene TRBV3-2), the J gene TRBJ2-7; D gene unclear. The CDR3 runs to 12 residues. Germline V gene lookup returns CDR1 LGHDT and CDR2 YNNKEL (reference sequence). Trimming cost V 3 bases and J 4 bases, with 7 bases left between them. The CDR3 nucleotides read TGTGCCAGCAGCCAGAGAGCTTACGAGCAGTACTTC. Its translation: CASSQRAYEQYF.

This chain uses TRBV4-3 with TRBJ1-1, with D unresolved. The CDR3 length is 14 residues. Germline V gene lookup returns CDR1 LGHNA and CDR2 YSLEER. Deletions cut 7 bases from V and 8 bases from J, with 20 bases between. The CDR3 nucleotides read TGCGCCAGCACCAAACCTAGCGAACAGAGAGAAGCTTTCTTT. It translates to CASTKPSEQREAFF.

This clone showed up just a few times. The rearrangement uses TRBV6-1 and TRBJ2-7; TRBD2 matches at 7 bases. This CDR3 contains 17 residues. Looked up from germline, CDR1 is MNHNS and CDR2 is SASEGT. Trimming removed 4 bases from V and 2 bases from J; junction bases left unmatched: 14. CDR3 residues: CASSAPAPGGGPYEQYF. The CDR3 nucleotides read TGTGCCAGCAGTGCCCCAGCTCCGGGCGGGGGTCCCTACGAGCAGTACTTC.

The chain couples TRBV20-1 to TRBJ1-2; tentatively, D is TRBD1 (6 bases). The V gene's germline CDR1 is DFQATT and CDR2 SNEGSKA (reference sequence). The ends were cut back, 3 bases at V and 7 bases at J, with 27 bases in the middle. The CDR3 loop spans 17 amino acids. In DNA, the CDR3 is TGCAGTGCTAGTGTACGTGGGGGCGGCGACAGGCTGGCTGGCTACACCTTC. Its translation: CSASVRGGGDRLAGYTF.

The chain joins TRBV2 to TRBJ1-1, with TRBD1 matching over 8 bases. Germline-derived CDR1 and CDR2 are SNHLY and FYNNEI. CDR3 length: 13 amino acids. V was clipped by 8 bases and J by 8 bases; unmatched bases: 10. The CDR3 loop reads CASGVQGALEAFF. In DNA form, the CDR3 reads TGTGCCAGCGGTGTCCAGGGGGCATTAGAAGCTTTCTTT.

The rearrangement links TRBV12-3 or TRBV12-4 to TRBJ2-1; D uncertain. Trimming shortened V by 6 bases and J by 4 bases, and 7 bases separated the two germline ends. This CDR3 spans 12 amino acids. This CDR3 is CASRSLYNEQFF. Here the CDR3 DNA reads TGTGCCAGCAGATCCCTATACAATGAGCAGTTCTTC.

This clone was detected a few times. The junction departs from the called germline gene at one end, perhaps through a read error. The chain links TRBV23-1 to TRBJ1-1; 9 positions agree with TRBD1. TRBV23-1 is noted as an ORF with a role that remains uncertain. The CDR3 extends over 15 amino acids. The chain's CDR3 is CASAIQPSRYGTGSF. The CDR3 bases are TGCGCCAGCGCCATACAACCCAGTCGGTATGGGACAGGGTCGTTT.

The chain carries TRBV10-1 and TRBJ1-1, with D possibly matching TRBD1 (6 bases). Germline V gene sequence: CDR1 WNHNN, CDR2 SYGVQD (reference sequence). The CDR3 loop spans 13 amino acids. V lost 9 bases to trimming and J lost 5 bases, with 16 bases between them. CDR3 sequence (DNA): TGCGCCAGTCGTCTGGGGGCTGAGACTGAAGCTTTCTTT. Residues: CASRLGAETEAFF.